Sequencing of this T cell receptor (beta chain) was carried out in a study of beta chain features in type 1 diabetes. Study-level results: The study notes PCR might favor shorter templates equally in patients and controls. The naive, central memory and Treg TCRB repertoires of patients appeared to be more similar to one another than those of healthy donors. In every one of the four CD4+ subsets, TCRB CDR3s were moderately but significantly shorter in Type 1 diabetes patients.

Germline V gives CDR1 GTSNPN, CDR2 SVGIG (reference sequence). Unmatched junction bases numbered 0, after V lost 1 base and J lost 4 bases. CDR3 length: 12 amino acids. Regarding this clone: The antigen is undetermined.

Expressed TCRB transcripts were sequenced, since all the RNA that had been isolated was reverse transcribed. TCRdb keeps only in-frame clones here, not all; method: immunoSEQ multiplex PCR. Here the sample spans under 25,000 clones, about three fifths being singletons. The material sequenced was stem cell memory CD4+ T cells from blood. The source is a man in his late teens or twenties with type 1 diabetes. The genes are TRBV30 and TRBJ1-2; 7 bases map to TRBD1. The CDR3 region has the DNA TGTGCCTGGAGTGCAGGGGGCTATGGCTACACCTTC. It specifies CAWSAGGYGYTF.